These 3 T cell receptor beta chains share one sample of origin, sequenced in a study of radiation and T cells in renal cell carcinoma. Profiled with immunoSEQ multiplex PCR; TCRdb holds only in-frame clones, not every one. The data contain approximately 140,000 clones, less than 90% of them singletons. This sample's time point: baseline pretreatment blood. Specified treatment: 15 Gy SBRT to primary tumor, nephrectomy 4 weeks later. Sequenced material: blood, taken from a patient whose treatment included radiotherapy and nephrectomy. The receptors were sampled from a woman in her 70s with renal cell carcinoma.

The CDR3 DNA follows: TGTGCCAGCAGCGTAGTGCCTGGAGGGCACACTGAAGCTTTCTTT. This encodes CASSVVPGGHTEAFF. J is TRBJ1-1 and V is TRBV9; the D is unclear. Germline V gene lookup returns CDR1 SGDLS and CDR2 YYNGEE. This CDR3 spans 15 amino acids. Trimming shortened V by 0 bases and J by 3 bases, and 12 bases separated the two germline ends.

This clone was seen once. The chain's CDR3 is CASSLAPDPNTEAFF. The DNA of the CDR3 is TGTGCCAGCAGCTTAGCGCCGGACCCCAACACTGAAGCTTTCTTT. This sequence joins TRBV11-2 and TRBJ1-1; D is ambiguous. The CDR3 contains 15 residues. Germline V gene lookup returns CDR1 SGHAT and CDR2 FQNNGV. Trimming took 1 base from V and 2 from J, leaving 11 bases between them. The whole variable domain, filled in from reference TRBV11-2 and TRBJ1-1, reads EAGVAQSPRYKIIEKRQSVAFWCNPISGHATLYWYQQILGQGPKLLIQFQNNGVVDDSQLPKDRFSAERLKGVDSTLKIQPAKLEDSAVYLCASSLAPDPNTEAFFGQGTRLTVV.

This clone was detected only a few times. DNA for the CDR3: TGTGCCAGCAGCCTTACAGGGTCGGCGGGTGGCTACACCTTC. This sequence encodes CASSLTGSAGGYTF. The V and J genes are TRBV7-9 and TRBJ1-2; weak D call: TRBD1 (6 bases). Trimming took 5 bases from V and 7 from J, leaving 17 bases between them. The germline gives CDR1 SEHNR, CDR2 FQNEAQ (reference sequence). The CDR3 covers 14 residues. Full variable domain (outside the CDR3, taken from reference TRBV7-9 and TRBJ1-2): DTGVSQNPRHKITKRGQNVTFRCDPISEHNRLYWYRQTLGQGPEFLTYFQNEAQLEKSRLLSDRFSAERPKGSFSTLEIQRTEQGDSAMYLCASSLTGSAGGYTFGSGTRLTVV.